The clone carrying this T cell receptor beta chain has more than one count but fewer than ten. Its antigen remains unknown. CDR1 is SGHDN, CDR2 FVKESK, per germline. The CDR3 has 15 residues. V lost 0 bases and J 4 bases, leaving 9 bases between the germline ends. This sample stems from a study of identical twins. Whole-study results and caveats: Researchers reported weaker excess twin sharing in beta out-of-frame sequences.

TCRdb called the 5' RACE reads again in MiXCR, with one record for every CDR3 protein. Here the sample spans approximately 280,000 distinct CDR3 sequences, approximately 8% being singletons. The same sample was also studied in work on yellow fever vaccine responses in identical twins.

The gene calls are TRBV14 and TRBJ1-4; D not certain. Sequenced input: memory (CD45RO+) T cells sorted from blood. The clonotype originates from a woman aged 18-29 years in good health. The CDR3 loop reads CASSQDRSSNEKLFF. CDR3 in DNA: TGTGCCAGCAGCCAAGATCGTAGCAGTAATGAAAAACTGTTTTTT.